Below are 18 T cell receptor beta chains sequenced from a single sample in a study of identical twins. TCRdb reprocessed the 5' RACE reads via MiXCR and lists one record per CDR3 protein. The sample lists more than 1.5 million distinct CDR3 sequences; roughly a third were seen once. The sequenced sample consisted of cord blood. The receptor set was obtained from a newborn girl in good health.

The table lists this clonotype with a count of one. The chain joins TRBV20-1 to TRBJ2-7; tentative D call: TRBD2 (5 bases). The CDR3 length is 14 residues. The germline CDR1 and CDR2 sequences are DFQATT and SNEGSKA (reference sequence). Trimming removed 7 bases from V and 7 bases from J, with 23 bases in between. The DNA of the CDR3 is TGCAGTGAGGGAGTGGCCTCCGTATACAATGAGCAGTACTTC. Translated, it gives CSEGVASVYNEQYF.

The CDR3 loop reads CASSYDITPNEKLFF. CDR3 in DNA: TGTGCCAGCAGCTACGACATCACCCCTAATGAAAAACTGTTTTTT. The chain combines TRBV7-9 with TRBJ1-4; D not certain. Trimming took 4 bases from V and 3 from J, leaving 12 bases between them. CDR3 length: 15 amino acids. Per the germline V gene, CDR1 is SEHNR and CDR2 is FQNEAQ (reference sequence).

This sequence joins TRBV12-5 and TRBJ2-3, with D possibly being TRBD2 (6 bases). This CDR3 is 16 amino acids long. V lost 1 base to trimming and J lost 2 bases, with 13 bases between them. Per germline, CDR1 LGHNT and CDR2 FRNRAP. CDR3 DNA sequence: TGTGCTAGTGGTTTGGGGACTACCTCCCTCACAGATACGCAGTATTTT. Translation: CASGLGTTSLTDTQYF.

The chain joins TRBV6-2 or TRBV6-3 to TRBJ2-2, with 13 bases that match TRBD2. CDR1 and CDR2 (germline): MNHEY, SVGEGT. CDR3 length: 16 amino acids. The junction had 5 bases not matched to a gene; V was cut back by 6 bases and J by 4 bases. This CDR3 reads CASRLGLAGITGELFF. In DNA, the CDR3 is TGTGCCAGCAGGCTGGGACTAGCGGGAATCACCGGGGAGCTGTTTTTT.

The chain combines TRBV19 with TRBJ1-5; unclear D gene. The germline gives CDR1 LNHDA, CDR2 SQIVND (reference sequence). The CDR3 consists of 14 residues. V lost 9 bases to trimming and J lost 0 bases, with 12 bases between them. The CDR3 bases are TGTGCCAGCTGGACTCTCGATAGCAATCAGCCCCAGCATTTT. Its translation is CASWTLDSNQPQHF.

The chain combines TRBV29-1 with TRBJ2-3; 14 nucleotides line up with TRBD2. The V gene's germline CDR1 is SQVTM and CDR2 ANQGSEA. J gave up 10 bases and V 6 bases, and 12 bases lay outside the gene matches. The CDR3 length is 15 residues. The CDR3 nucleotides read TGCAGCGTCCACGGGACTAGCGGGGGCACCGATGCGCAGTATTTT. This gives the protein CSVHGTSGGTDAQYF.

This chain uses TRBV12-3 or TRBV12-4 with TRBJ2-1; D perhaps matches TRBD2 (5 bases). TRBJ2-7 matches the DNA end more closely, so the J call is doubtful. CDR3 size: 15 residues. CDR3 residues: CASSLPSSSYNEQYF. In nucleotides, the CDR3 is TGTGCCAGCAGTCTCCCTAGCAGCTCCTACAATGAGCAGTACTTC.

The V and J genes are TRBV3-1 and TRBJ2-1; possible D gene TRBD2, 5 bases. The germline V and J ends were trimmed by 4 bases and 13 bases, with 14 bases remaining between them. The CDR3 covers 12 residues. CDR1 is LGHDT and CDR2 is YNNKEL in the germline V gene (reference sequence). In DNA, the CDR3 is TGTGCCAGCAGCCGAGGGTCCCTAGGTCAGTTCTTC. It specifies CASSRGSLGQFF.

In its sample, this clonotype was seen a few times. The chain has TRBV4-2 and TRBJ2-1; the D gene is possibly TRBD2 (5 bases). The J call is doubtful: the DNA matches TRBJ2-7 better. The CDR3 spans 15 residues. Germline values: CDR1 LGHNA, CDR2 YNFKEQ. CDR3 in DNA: TGTGCCAGCAGCCAAGACGAGGGAACCTACAATGAGCAGTACTTC. This codes for CASSQDEGTYNEQYF.

This clonotype has just a few counts. The CDR3 DNA reads as TGTGCCAGCAGGGGACAGGAAACCCTTGGCTACACCTTC. This encodes CASRGQETLGYTF. The V and J genes are TRBV28 and TRBJ1-2; TRBD1 agrees at 8 bases. CDR3 size: 13 residues. With 6 bases clipped from V and 7 bases from J, the junction kept 7 bases outside the gene matches. Germline V gene data show CDR1 as MDHEN and CDR2 as SYDVKM.

At least ten counts were recorded for this clonotype. The V and J genes are TRBV12-3 or TRBV12-4 and TRBJ2-1; D might be TRBD1 (5 bases). The CDR3 has 11 amino acids. V was pared by 1 base and J by 12 bases, with 7 bases between. The CDR3 loop reads CASSLGRGQFF. The CDR3 region has the DNA TGTGCCAGCAGTTTAGGAAGGGGGCAGTTCTTC.

This clonotype was detected only a few times. The gene calls are TRBV5-1 and TRBJ1-1; D unresolved. CDR3 length: 15 amino acids. With 0 bases removed from V and 3 bases from J, the gap between germline ends came to 12 bases. The germline V gene encodes CDR1 SGHRS and CDR2 YFSETQ. As DNA, the CDR3 is TGCGCCAGCAGCTTGGGCAGGTCGTCGGACACTGAAGCTTTCTTT. Translating gives CASSLGRSSDTEAFF.

This sequence joins TRBV11-1 and TRBJ2-5; perhaps TRBD1 as D (6 bases). This CDR3 spans 18 amino acids. V shed 1 base and J shed 11 bases, with 29 bases lying between them. Per germline, CDR1 SGHAT and CDR2 FQDESV (reference sequence). CDR3 coding DNA: TGTGCCAGCAGCTTAGGCGCTAACAGGGCTTTCTCCTACAATGAGCAGTACTTC. This encodes CASSLGANRAFSYNEQYF.

This clonotype was observed a handful of times. The chain links TRBV3-1 to TRBJ2-3; D is unclear. The ends were cut back, 3 bases at V and 3 bases at J, with 7 bases in the middle. Germline CDR1 and CDR2: LGHDT and YNNKEL (reference sequence). The CDR3 runs 13 residues. The CDR3 nucleotides read TGTGCCAGCAGCCACCAGTCGACAGATACGCAGTATTTT. Its protein is CASSHQSTDTQYF.

This clonotype was seen only a few times. The chain employs TRBV27 and TRBJ2-5; no clear D. Trimming cost V 10 bases and J 11 bases, with 20 bases left between them. The CDR3 is 12 amino acids. CDR1 and CDR2 (germline): MNHEY, SMNVEV (reference sequence). The CDR3, as DNA: TGTGCCACTTCCTCCCCGGGCCTCCCACAGTACTTC. Translation: CATSSPGLPQYF.

This clonotype was observed a handful of times. V and J are TRBV7-9 and TRBJ2-3; no reliable D call. The CDR3 runs to 10 residues. The germline V gene encodes CDR1 SEHNR and CDR2 FQNEAQ (reference sequence). The ends were cut back, 7 bases at V and 4 bases at J, with 3 bases in the middle. Here the CDR3 reads CASTSDTQYF. The CDR3 DNA sequence: TGTGCCAGCACGTCAGATACGCAGTATTTT. Full variable domain (remainder filled in from reference TRBV7-9 and TRBJ2-3): DTGVSQNPRHKITKRGQNVTFRCDPISEHNRLYWYRQTLGQGPEFLTYFQNEAQLEKSRLLSDRFSAERPKGSFSTLEIQRTEQGDSAMYLCASTSDTQYFGPGTRLTVL.

The chain combines TRBV10-3 with TRBJ1-1; 10 bases are shared with TRBD1. Per germline, CDR1 ENHRY and CDR2 SYGVKD. The CDR3 totals 13 residues. The V segment lost 10 bases and the J segment 3 bases; nucleotides outside the gene matches: 5. CDR3 protein: CATTGTGDTEAFF. The CDR3 bases are TGTGCCACCACCGGGACAGGGGACACTGAAGCTTTCTTT.

The V gene is TRBV10-3, the J gene TRBJ2-3; D call uncertain. CDR1 ENHRY and CDR2 SYGVKD come from the germline V gene. There are 13 residues in the CDR3. Trimming took 4 bases from V and 4 from J, leaving 9 bases between them. For the CDR3, the DNA is TGTGCCATCAGTGTGAAGGCGGCAGATACGCAGTATTTT. Protein product: CAISVKAADTQYF.